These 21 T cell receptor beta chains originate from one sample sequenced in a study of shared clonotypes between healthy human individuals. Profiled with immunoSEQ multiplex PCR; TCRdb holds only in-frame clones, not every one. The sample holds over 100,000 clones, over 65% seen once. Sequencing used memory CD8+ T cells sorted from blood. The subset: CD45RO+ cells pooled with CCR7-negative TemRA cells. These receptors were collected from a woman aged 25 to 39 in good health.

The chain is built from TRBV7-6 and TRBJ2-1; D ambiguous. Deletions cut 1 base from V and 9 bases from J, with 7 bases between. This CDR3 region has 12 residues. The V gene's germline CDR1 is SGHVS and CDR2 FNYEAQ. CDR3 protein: CASSLGFGEQFF. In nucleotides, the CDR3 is TGTGCCAGCAGCTTAGGCTTCGGTGAGCAGTTCTTC.

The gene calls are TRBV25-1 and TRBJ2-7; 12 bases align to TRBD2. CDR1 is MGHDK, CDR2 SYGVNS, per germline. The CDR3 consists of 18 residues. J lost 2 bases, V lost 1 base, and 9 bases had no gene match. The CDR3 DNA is TGTGCCAGCAGTGAATCCCCATTGACTAGCGGGGGAGCCTACGAGCAGTACTTC. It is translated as CASSESPLTSGGAYEQYF.

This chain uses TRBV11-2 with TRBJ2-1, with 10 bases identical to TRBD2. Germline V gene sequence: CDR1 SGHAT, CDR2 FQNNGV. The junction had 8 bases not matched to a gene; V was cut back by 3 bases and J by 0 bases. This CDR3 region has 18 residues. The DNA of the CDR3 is TGTGCCAGCAGCTTCGGACTAGCGGAGTCCAGCTCCTACAATGAGCAGTTCTTC. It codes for CASSFGLAESSSYNEQFF.

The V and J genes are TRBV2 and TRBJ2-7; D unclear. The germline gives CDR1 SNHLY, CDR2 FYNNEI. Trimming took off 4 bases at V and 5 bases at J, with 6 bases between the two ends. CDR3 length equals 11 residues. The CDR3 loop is CASSAYDEQYF. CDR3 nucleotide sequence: TGTGCCAGCAGTGCCTACGACGAGCAGTACTTC.

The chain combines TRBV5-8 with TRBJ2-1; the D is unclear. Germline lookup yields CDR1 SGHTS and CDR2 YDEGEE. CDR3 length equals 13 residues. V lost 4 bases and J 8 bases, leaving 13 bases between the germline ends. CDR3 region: CASSLNMAHEQFF. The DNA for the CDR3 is TGTGCCAGCAGCCTTAACATGGCGCATGAGCAGTTCTTC.

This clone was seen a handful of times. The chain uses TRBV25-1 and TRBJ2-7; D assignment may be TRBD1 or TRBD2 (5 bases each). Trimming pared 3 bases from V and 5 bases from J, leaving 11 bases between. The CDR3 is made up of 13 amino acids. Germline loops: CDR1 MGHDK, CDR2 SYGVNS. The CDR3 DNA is TGTGCCAGCAGTGACCAAGGGGACCACGAGCAGTACTTC. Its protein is CASSDQGDHEQYF.

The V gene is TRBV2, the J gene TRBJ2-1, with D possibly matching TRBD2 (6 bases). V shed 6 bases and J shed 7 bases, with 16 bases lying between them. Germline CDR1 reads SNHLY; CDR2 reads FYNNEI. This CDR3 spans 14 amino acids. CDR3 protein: CASSTTRTGNEQFF. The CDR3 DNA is TGTGCCAGCAGCACGACTAGGACGGGAAATGAGCAGTTCTTC.

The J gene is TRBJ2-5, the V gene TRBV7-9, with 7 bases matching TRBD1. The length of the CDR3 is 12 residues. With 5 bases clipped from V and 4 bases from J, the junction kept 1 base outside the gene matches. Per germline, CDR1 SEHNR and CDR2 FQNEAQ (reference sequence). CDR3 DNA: TGTGCCAGCAGCAACAGGGGAGAGACCCAGTACTTC. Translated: CASSNRGETQYF.

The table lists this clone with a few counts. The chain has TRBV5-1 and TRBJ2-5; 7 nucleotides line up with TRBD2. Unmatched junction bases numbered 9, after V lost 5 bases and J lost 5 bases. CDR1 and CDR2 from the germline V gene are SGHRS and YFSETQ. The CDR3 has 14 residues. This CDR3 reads CASRRGTPRETQYF. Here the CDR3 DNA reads TGCGCCAGCAGGCGGGGGACCCCGCGGGAGACCCAGTACTTC.

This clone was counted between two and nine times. The CDR3 DNA reads TGTGCCAGCAGTGAATATGGGGGGAAGGAAGAGACCCAGTACTTC. Encoded protein: CASSEYGGKEETQYF. The chain employs TRBV25-1 and TRBJ2-5; tentative D call: TRBD2 (6 bases). The CDR3 totals 15 residues. Per the germline V gene, CDR1 is MGHDK and CDR2 is SYGVNS. V was trimmed by 0 bases and J by 3 bases, leaving 11 bases between them.

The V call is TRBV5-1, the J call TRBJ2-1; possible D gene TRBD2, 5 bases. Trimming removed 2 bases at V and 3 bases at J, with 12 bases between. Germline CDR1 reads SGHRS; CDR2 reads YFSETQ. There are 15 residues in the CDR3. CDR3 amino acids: CASSFLAIDYNEQFF. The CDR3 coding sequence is TGCGCCAGCAGCTTCCTAGCCATAGACTACAATGAGCAGTTCTTC.

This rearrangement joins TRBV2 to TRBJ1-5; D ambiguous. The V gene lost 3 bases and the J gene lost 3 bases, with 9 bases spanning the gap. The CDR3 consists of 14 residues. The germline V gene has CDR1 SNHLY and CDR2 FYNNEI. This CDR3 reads CASSDLQPNQPQHF. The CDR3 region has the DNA TGTGCCAGCAGTGATTTACAGCCCAATCAGCCCCAGCATTTT.

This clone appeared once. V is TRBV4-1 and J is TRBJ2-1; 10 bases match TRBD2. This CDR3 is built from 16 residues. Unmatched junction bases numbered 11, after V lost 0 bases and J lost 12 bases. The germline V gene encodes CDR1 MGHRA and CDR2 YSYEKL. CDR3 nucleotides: TGCGCCAGCAGCCAAGAAGCGGGAGGGCCACTCCCCGGGCAGTTCTTC. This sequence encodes CASSQEAGGPLPGQFF.

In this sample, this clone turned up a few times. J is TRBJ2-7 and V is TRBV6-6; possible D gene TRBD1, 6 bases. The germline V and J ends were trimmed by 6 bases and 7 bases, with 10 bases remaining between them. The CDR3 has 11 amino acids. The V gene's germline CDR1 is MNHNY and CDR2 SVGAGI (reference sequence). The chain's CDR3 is CASSPGVEQYF. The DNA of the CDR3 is TGTGCCAGCAGCCCAGGGGTTGAGCAGTACTTC.

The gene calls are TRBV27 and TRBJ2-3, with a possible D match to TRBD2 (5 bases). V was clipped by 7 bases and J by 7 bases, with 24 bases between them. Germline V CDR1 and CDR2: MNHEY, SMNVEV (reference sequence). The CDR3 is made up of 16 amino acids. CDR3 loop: CASKSLAAGFGYTQYF. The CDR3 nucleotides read TGTGCCAGCAAAAGTCTAGCAGCCGGATTTGGATATACGCAGTATTTT.

In nucleotides, the CDR3 is TGTGCCAGCAGTGATATTCGGGCAGCCTCCTACGAGCAGTACTTC. Its translation is CASSDIRAASYEQYF. This chain joins TRBV6-1 and TRBJ2-7; D uncertain. Germline assignment: CDR1 MNHNS and CDR2 SASEGT. The V end was cut by 3 bases, the J end by 0 bases, with 12 bases between. This CDR3 region has 15 residues.

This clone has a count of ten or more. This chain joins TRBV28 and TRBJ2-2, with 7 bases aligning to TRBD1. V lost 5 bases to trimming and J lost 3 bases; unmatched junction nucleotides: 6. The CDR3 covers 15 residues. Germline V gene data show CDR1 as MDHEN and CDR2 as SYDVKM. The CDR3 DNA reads TGTGCCAGCAGTGAGGGACAGCTTCACACCGGGGAGCTGTTTTTT. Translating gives CASSEGQLHTGELFF.

In DNA, the CDR3 is TGTGCCAGCAGTGCCATCGGACTCACCAGGAGGAACACCATATATTTT. Protein sequence: CASSAIGLTRRNTIYF. The V and J genes are TRBV6-1 and TRBJ1-3; no clear D. The CDR3 covers 16 residues. Looked up from germline, CDR1 is MNHNS and CDR2 is SASEGT. V gave up 4 bases and J gave up 7 bases, with 20 bases separating them.

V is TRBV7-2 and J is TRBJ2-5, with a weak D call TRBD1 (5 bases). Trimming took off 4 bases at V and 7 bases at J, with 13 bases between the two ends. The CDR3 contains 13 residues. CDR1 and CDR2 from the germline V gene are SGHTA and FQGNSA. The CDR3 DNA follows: TGTGCCAGCAGCTGGGGCCGATCTGGGACCCAGTACTTC. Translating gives CASSWGRSGTQYF.

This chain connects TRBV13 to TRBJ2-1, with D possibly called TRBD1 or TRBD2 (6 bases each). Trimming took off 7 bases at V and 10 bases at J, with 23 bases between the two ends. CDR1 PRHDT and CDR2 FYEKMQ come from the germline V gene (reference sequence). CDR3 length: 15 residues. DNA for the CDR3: TGTGCCAGCACCCTAACCGCCCCGGGGGCAGGCGAGCAGTTCTTC. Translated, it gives CASTLTAPGAGEQFF.

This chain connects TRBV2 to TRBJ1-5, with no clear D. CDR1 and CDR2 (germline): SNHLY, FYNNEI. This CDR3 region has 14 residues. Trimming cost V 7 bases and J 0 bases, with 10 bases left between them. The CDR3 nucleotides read TGTGCCAGCACGAGGCGTAATAGCAATCAGCCCCAGCATTTT. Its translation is CASTRRNSNQPQHF.